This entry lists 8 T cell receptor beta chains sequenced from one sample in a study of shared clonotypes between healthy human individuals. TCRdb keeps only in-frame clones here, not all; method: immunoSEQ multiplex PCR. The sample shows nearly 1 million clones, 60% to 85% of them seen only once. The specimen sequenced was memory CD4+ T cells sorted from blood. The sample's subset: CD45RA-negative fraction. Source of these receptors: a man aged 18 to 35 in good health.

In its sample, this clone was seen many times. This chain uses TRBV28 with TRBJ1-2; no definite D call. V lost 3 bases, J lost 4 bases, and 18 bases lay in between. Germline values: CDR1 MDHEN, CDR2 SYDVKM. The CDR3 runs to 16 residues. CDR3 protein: CASSFRWTLGFYGYTF. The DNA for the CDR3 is TGTGCCAGCAGTTTTAGGTGGACCCTTGGATTCTATGGCTACACCTTC.

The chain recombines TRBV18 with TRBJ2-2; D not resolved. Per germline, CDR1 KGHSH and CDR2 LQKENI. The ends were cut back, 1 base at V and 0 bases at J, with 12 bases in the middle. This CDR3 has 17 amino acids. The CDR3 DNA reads TGTGCCAGCTCACCACAATCTCAGCGAACGAACACCGGGGAGCTGTTTTTT. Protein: CASSPQSQRTNTGELFF.

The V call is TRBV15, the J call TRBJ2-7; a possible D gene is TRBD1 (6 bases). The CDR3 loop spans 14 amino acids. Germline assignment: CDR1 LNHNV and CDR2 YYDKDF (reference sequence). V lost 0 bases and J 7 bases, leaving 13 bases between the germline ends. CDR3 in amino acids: CATSREQGPLEQYF. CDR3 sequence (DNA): TGTGCCACCAGCAGAGAACAGGGTCCCTTAGAGCAGTACTTC. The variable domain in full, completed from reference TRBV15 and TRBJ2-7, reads DAMVIQNPRYQVTQFGKPVTLSCSQTLNHNVMYWYQQKSSQAPKLLFHYYDKDFNNEADTPDNFQSRRPNTSFCFLDIRSPGLGDTAMYLCATSREQGPLEQYFGPGTRLTVT.

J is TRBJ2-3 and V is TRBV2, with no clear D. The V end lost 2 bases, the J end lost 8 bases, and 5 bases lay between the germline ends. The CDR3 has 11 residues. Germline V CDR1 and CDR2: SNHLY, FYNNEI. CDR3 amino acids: CASSESGTQYF. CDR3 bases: TGTGCCAGCAGTGAAAGTGGTACGCAGTATTTT.

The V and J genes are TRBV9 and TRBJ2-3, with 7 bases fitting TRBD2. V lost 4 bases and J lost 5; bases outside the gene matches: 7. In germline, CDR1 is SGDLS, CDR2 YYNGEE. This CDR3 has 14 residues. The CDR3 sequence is CASSFGLGKDTQYF. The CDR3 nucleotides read TGTGCCAGCAGCTTTGGACTAGGTAAAGATACGCAGTATTTT.

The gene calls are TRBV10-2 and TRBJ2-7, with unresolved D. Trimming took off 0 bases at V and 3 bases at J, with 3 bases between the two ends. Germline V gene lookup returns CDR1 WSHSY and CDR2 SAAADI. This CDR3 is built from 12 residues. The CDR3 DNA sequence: TGCGCCAGCAGTGAGTCCGGCTACGAGCAGTACTTC. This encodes CASSESGYEQYF.

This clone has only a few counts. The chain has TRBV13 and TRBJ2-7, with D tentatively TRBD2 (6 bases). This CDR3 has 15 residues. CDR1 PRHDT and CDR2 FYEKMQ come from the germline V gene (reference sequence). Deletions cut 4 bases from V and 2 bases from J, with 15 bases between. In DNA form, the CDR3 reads TGTGCCAGCAGCTCCCGGGTGGGCGGGGCCTACGAGCAGTACTTC. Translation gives CASSSRVGGAYEQYF.

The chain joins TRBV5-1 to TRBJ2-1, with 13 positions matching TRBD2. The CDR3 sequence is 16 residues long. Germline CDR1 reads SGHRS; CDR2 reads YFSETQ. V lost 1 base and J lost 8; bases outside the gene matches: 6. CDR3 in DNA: TGCGCCAGCAGCTTGATACTAGCGGGAGGGTGGGATGAGCAGTTCTTC. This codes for CASSLILAGGWDEQFF.